This TCR beta chain was sequenced in a study of CXCR3-negative and CXCR3-positive naive CD8 T cells. UMI-tagged TRB cDNA libraries were built via 5' RACE. Reanalyzing the 5' RACE reads, TCRdb keeps one entry per CDR3 protein, without DNA. The sample table includes approximately 120,000 distinct CDR3 sequences. Germline loops: CDR1 SGHKS, CDR2 YYEKEE (reference sequence). The CDR3 is made up of 14 amino acids. Broader study findings: In naive cells, CXCR3-negative and CXCR3-positive subsets had similar TRBV-TRBJ usage; memory cells differed. Naive CXCR3-positive cells had TRB CDR3s more hydrophobic than those of CXCR3-negative naive cells. Naive subsets expressed similar surface CD5; TRB CDR3 features served to infer TCR strength.

On this clonotype itself: Antigen: not known.

Specimen: naive CXCR3+ CD8+ T cells from blood. The sample's subset: CD45RO-CCR7+CD27+CD95- naive CD8+ T cells expressing CXCR3 (TNR3+). This sequence was found in a human donor in good health. Some clones in this sample may be carry-over from other donors' samples. The V call is TRBV5-5, the J call TRBJ1-2; TCRdb returns TRBD1, unconfirmable since there is no DNA. This CDR3 is CARSFGQTNYGYTF.